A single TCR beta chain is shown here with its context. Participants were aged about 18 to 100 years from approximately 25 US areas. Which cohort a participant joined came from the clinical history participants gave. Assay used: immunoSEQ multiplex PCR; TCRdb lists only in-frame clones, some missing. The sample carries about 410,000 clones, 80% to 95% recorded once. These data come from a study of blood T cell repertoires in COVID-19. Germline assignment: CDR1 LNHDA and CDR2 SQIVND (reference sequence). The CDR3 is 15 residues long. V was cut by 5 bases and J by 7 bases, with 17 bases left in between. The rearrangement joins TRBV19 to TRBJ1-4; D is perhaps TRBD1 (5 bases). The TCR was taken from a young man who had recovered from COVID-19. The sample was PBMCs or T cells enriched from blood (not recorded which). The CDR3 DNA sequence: TGTGCCAGTAGTGCCCGTCCAGGGTTAAGTGAAAAACTGTTTTTT. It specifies CASSARPGLSEKLFF. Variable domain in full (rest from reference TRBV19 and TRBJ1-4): DGGITQSPKYLFRKEGQNVTLSCEQNLNHDAMYWYRQDPGQGLRLIYYSQIVNDFQKGDIAEGYSVSREKKESFPLTVTSAQKNPTAFYLCASSARPGLSEKLFFGSGTQLSVL.